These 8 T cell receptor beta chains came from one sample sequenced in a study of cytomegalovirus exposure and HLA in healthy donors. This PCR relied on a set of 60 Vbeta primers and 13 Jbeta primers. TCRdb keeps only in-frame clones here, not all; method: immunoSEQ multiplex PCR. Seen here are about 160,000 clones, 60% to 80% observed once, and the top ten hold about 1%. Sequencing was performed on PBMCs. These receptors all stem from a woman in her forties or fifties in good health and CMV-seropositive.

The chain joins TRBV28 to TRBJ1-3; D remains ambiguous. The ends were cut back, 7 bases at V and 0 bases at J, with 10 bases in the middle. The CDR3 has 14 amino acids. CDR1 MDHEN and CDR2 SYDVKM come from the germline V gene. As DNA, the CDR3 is TGTGCCAGCACCCCTCGAGGCTCTGGAAACACCATATATTTT. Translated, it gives CASTPRGSGNTIYF.

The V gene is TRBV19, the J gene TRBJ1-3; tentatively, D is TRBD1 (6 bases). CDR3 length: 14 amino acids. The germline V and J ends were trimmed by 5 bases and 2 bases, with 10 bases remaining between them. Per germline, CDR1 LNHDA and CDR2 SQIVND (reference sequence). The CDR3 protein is CASSPQGAGNTIYF. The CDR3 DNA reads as TGTGCCAGTAGTCCACAGGGAGCTGGAAACACCATATATTTT. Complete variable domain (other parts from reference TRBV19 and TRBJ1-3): DGGITQSPKYLFRKEGQNVTLSCEQNLNHDAMYWYRQDPGQGLRLIYYSQIVNDFQKGDIAEGYSVSREKKESFPLTVTSAQKNPTAFYLCASSPQGAGNTIYFGEGSWLTVV.

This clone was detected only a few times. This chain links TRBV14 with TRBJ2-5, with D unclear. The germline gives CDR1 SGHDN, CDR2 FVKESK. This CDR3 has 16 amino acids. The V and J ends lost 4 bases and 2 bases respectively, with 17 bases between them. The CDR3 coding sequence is TGTGCCAGCAGCCGAGGTCGAACGCCGAGTCAAGAGACCCAGTACTTC. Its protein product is CASSRGRTPSQETQYF.

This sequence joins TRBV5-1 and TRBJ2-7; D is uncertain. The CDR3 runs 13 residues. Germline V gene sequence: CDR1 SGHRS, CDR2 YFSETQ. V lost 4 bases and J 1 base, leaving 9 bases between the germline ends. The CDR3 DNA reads TGCGCCAGCAGCGAGACACTGTCCTACGAGCAGTACTTC. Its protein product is CASSETLSYEQYF.

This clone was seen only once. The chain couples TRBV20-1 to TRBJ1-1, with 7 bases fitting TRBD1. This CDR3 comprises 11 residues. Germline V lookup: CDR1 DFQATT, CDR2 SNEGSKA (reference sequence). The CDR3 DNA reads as TGCTCCGCAGGGGGGACCACTGAAGCTTTCTTT. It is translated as CSAGGTTEAFF.

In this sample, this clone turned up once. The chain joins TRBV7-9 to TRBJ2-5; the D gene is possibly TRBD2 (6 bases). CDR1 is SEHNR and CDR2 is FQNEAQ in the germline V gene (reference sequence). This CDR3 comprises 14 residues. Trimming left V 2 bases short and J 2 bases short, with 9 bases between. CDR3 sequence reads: CASSLSGGQETQYF. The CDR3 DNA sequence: TGTGCCAGCAGCTTATCCGGGGGTCAAGAGACCCAGTACTTC.

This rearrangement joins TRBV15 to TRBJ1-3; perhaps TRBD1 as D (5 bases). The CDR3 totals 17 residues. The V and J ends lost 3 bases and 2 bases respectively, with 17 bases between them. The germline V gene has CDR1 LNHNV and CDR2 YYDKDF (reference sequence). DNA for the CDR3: TGTGCCACCAGCAGCGAGGTGGGACTTCGGGCTGGAAACACCATATATTTT. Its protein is CATSSEVGLRAGNTIYF.

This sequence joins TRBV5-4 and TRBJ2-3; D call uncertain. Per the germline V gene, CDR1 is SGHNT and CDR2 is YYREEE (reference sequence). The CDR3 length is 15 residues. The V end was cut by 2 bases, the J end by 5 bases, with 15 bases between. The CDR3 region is CASSLVRSTGDTQYF. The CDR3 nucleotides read TGTGCCAGCAGCTTAGTGAGGTCTACGGGAGATACGCAGTATTTT.